Listed below are T cell receptor beta chains from one sample, sequenced in a study of breast tumors, draining lymph nodes, adjacent tissues. TCRdb reprocessed the multiplex PCR reads with MiXCR, giving one entry per CDR3 protein. The data hold 200,000 to 250,000 distinct CDR3 sequences, with less than 40% observed a single time. The sequencing input was axillary lymph node tissue. All receptors come from a female donor with breast cancer. Some clones in this sample may be carry-over from other donors' samples. Each CDR3 is given with its conserved first and last residue. A D gene is named only where the DNA matches it firmly. Size is stated for part of the rows, as once, few or many counts, or as a class when the clone is expanded.

>TRBJ2-1|TRBV7-2|once|NA
CASSLDLGSYNEQFF
TGTGCCAGCAGCTTAGACCTGGGCTCCTACAATGAGCAGTTCTTC
>TRBJ2-5|TRBV19|many|NA
CASRRTSSETQYF
TGTGCCAGCAGACGAACTAGTTCGGAGACCCAGTACTTC
>TRBJ2-5|TRBV6-6|NA|NA
CASSHSIAAQYF
TGTGCCAGCAGTCACTCGATCGCTGCCCAGTACTTC
>TRBJ2-1|TRBV30|few|NA
CAWSRGLAEGDEQFF
TGTGCCTGGAGTAGGGGGCTAGCGGAGGGGGATGAGCAGTTCTTC
>TRBJ1-6|TRBV7-2|NA|TRBD1
CASNPTGGSPLHF
TGTGCCAGCAACCCGACAGGGGGTTCACCCCTCCACTTT
>TRBJ1-2|TRBV14|many|NA
CASSQSRGSGYTF
TGTGCCAGCAGCCAATCAAGGGGATCCGGCTACACCTTC
>TRBJ2-1|TRBV24-1|few|NA
CAYSQESSYNEQFF
TGTGCCTATTCACAGGAGAGCTCCTACAATGAGCAGTTCTTC
>TRBJ2-1|TRBV5-1|many|TRBD2
CASSTSGSLRVGNEQFF
TGCGCCAGTTCGACTAGCGGGAGCCTTAGAGTGGGCAATGAGCAGTTCTTC
>TRBJ1-6|TRBV13|few|TRBD1
CASSDTGGDINNSPLHF
TGTGCCAGCAGCGACACAGGGGGGGATATAAATAATTCACCCCTCCACTTT
>TRBJ2-1|TRBV14|many|TRBD2
CASSQEFSGGAFEQFF
TGTGCCAGCAGCCAAGAATTTAGCGGGGGGGCCTTTGAGCAGTTCTTC
>TRBJ2-7|TRBV15|NA|NA
CATSRGAGVHEQYF
TGTGCCACCAGCAGAGGGGCTGGGGTCCACGAGCAGTACTTC
>TRBJ2-3|TRBV7-2|many|TRBD1
CASATVGQLTDTQYF
TGTGCGTCAGCTACCGTGGGACAGCTAACAGATACGCAGTATTTT
>TRBJ2-1|TRBV9|many|NA
CASSVGMRDEQFF
TGTGCCAGCAGCGTTGGGATGCGAGATGAGCAGTTCTTC